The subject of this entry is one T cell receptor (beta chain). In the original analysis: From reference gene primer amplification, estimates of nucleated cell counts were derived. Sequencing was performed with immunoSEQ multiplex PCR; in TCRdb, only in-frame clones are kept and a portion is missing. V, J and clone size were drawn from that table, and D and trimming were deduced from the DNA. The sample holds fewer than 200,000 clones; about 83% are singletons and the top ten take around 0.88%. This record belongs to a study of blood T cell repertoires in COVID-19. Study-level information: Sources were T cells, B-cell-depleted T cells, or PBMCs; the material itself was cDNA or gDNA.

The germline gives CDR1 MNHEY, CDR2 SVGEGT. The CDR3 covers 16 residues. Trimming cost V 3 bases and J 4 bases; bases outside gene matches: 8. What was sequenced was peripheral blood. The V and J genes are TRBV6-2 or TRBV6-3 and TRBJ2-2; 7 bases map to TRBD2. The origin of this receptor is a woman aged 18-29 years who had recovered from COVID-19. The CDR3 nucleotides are TGTGCCAGCAGTTATTCCCCTGGCGGGGGCACCGGGGAGCTGTTTTTT. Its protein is CASSYSPGGGTGELFF.